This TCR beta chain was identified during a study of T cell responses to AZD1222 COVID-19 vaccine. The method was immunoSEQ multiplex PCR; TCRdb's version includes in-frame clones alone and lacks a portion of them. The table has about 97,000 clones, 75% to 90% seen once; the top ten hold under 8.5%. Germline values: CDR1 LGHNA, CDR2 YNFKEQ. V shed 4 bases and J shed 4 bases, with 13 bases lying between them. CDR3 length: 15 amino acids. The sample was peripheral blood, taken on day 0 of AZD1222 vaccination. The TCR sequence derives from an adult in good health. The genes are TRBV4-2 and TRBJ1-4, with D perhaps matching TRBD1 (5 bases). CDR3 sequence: CASSPRGVFNEKLFF. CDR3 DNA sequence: TGTGCCAGCAGCCCCCGGGGCGTCTTTAATGAAAAACTGTTTTTT.